This T cell receptor beta chain was recovered during a study of early T cells in non-severe SARS-CoV-2 infection. Study context: Sequencing used unsorted whole-blood bulk RNA, so chains lack pairing.

Many counts were recorded for this clonotype. Its antigen is not identified. The study, taken as a whole, reports: VDJdb matching favored anti-spike CD8 responses, missing private and CD4 specificities.

cDNA molecules, individually, were tagged with unique molecular identifiers. Using its own MiXCR run on the 5' RACE reads, TCRdb lists one record per CDR3 protein. The repertoire holds some 45,000 distinct CDR3 sequences, around 4.1% seen once, with about 3.1% in the top ten. Material: whole blood. The clonotype comes from an adult who was a healthcare worker with PCR-confirmed SARS-CoV-2 infection or an uninfected control (not recorded which).

CDR3 in DNA: TGTGCCAGCAGCTTGGCGGCACTCAAGAGGGGACTAGTGTACAATGAGCAGTTCTTC. It yields the protein CASSLAALKRGLVYNEQFF. The J gene is TRBJ2-1, the V gene TRBV5-5; the match to TRBD2 covers 8 bases. This CDR3 spans 19 amino acids. Germline V lookup: CDR1 SGHKS, CDR2 YYEKEE (reference sequence). Germline trimming cut 0 bases from V and 4 bases from J; bases unmatched to any gene: 15.